These T cell receptor beta chains were read from a single sample in a study of blood T cells in healthy people across ages. TCRdb reprocessed the 5' RACE reads via MiXCR and lists one record per CDR3 protein. The table shows 1,300,000 or so distinct CDR3 sequences, with 45% to 70% occurring only once. The sequenced material came from blood. These TCRs come from a man aged 18 to 29 in good health. CDR3s include the opening cysteine and the closing phenylalanine or tryptophan. D genes are given only for firm matches. Clone size is stated in some rows and not others, as once, few, many or a class when expanded.

v_call	clone_size	j_call	cdr3_length	d_call	cdr3_aa	cdr3_nt
TRBV27	NA	TRBJ2-1	15	TRBD1	CASSLRDRANNEQFF	TGTGCCAGCAGTCTCCGGGACAGGGCGAACAATGAGCAGTTCTTC
TRBV12-3/TRBV12-4	few	TRBJ2-1	12	NA	CASSLVPDEQFF	TGTGCCAGCAGTTTAGTCCCTGACGAGCAGTTCTTC
TRBV5-5	few	TRBJ1-2	14	NA	CASSLGFRNYGYTF	TGTGCCAGCAGCTTGGGTTTCCGAAACTATGGCTACACCTTC
TRBV12-3/TRBV12-4	NA	TRBJ1-2	14	NA	CASSSGVLSYGYTF	TGTGCCAGCAGTTCAGGGGTGCTGAGCTATGGCTACACCTTC
TRBV6-5	NA	TRBJ1-5	20	TRBD1	CASSYSVGQGAKVGNQPQHF	TGTGCCAGCAGTTACTCGGTAGGACAGGGGGCAAAGGTGGGCAATCAGCCCCAGCATTTT
TRBV7-9	NA	TRBJ2-7	16	NA	CASSSENPGPSYEQYF	TGTGCCAGCAGCTCGGAAAACCCGGGACCTTCCTACGAGCAGTACTTC
TRBV29-1	few	TRBJ2-7	15	NA	CSVEGGTASTYEQYF	TGCAGCGTTGAGGGAGGGACAGCGAGTACCTACGAGCAGTACTTC
TRBV27	many	TRBJ2-1	17	TRBD2	CASSLYARLAGGKEQFF	TGTGCCAGCAGTTTATACGCCCGGCTAGCGGGAGGGAAAGAGCAGTTCTTC
TRBV3-1	few	TRBJ1-2	12	NA	CASSLSGWFYTF	TGTGCCAGCAGCCTAAGCGGATGGTTCTACACCTTC
TRBV3-1	once	TRBJ2-7	15	NA	CASSQDWARGYEQYF	TGTGCCAGCAGCCAAGATTGGGCCAGGGGCTACGAGCAGTACTTC
TRBV12-5	NA	TRBJ2-1	16	NA	CASGLIVRKSYNEQFF	TGTGCTAGTGGTCTGATTGTGCGGAAGTCCTACAATGAGCAGTTCTTC
TRBV7-2	NA	TRBJ1-5	16	NA	CASSFEVKVGNQPQHF	TGTGCCAGCAGCTTCGAGGTGAAGGTGGGGAATCAGCCCCAGCATTTT
TRBV20-1	NA	TRBJ1-5	17	NA	CSAGDVFTGNSNQPQHF	TGCAGTGCCGGGGACGTATTTACGGGAAATAGCAATCAGCCCCAGCATTTT
TRBV27	NA	TRBJ1-6	14	NA	CASSYAGPNSPLHF	TGTGCCAGCAGTTATGCGGGGCCAAATTCACCCCTCCACTTT
TRBV12-3/TRBV12-4	few	TRBJ2-1	12	NA	CASSPAGLQQFF	TGTGCCAGCAGTCCAGCGGGCCTGCAACAGTTCTTC
TRBV4-1	few	TRBJ2-6	15	NA	CASSQMASGANVLTF	TGCGCCAGCAGCCAAATGGCCTCTGGGGCCAACGTCCTGACTTTC
TRBV4-1	NA	TRBJ2-3	17	NA	CASSQDSAPSSTDTQYF	TGCGCCAGCAGCCAAGATTCGGCACCGAGCAGCACAGATACGCAGTATTTT
TRBV5-1	NA	TRBJ1-2	16	NA	CASSLLDAGGNYGYTF	TGCGCCAGCAGCCTCCTGGACGCCGGGGGTAACTATGGCTACACCTTC
TRBV28	NA	TRBJ1-1	14	NA	CASSRPGGTTEAFF	TGTGCCAGCAGTCGGCCGGGGGGGACCACTGAAGCTTTCTTT
TRBV20-1	NA	TRBJ2-2	15	TRBD1	CSAGGQATNTGELFF	TGCAGTGCTGGGGGACAGGCCACGAACACCGGGGAGTTGTTTTTT
TRBV5-1	NA	TRBJ2-2	14	NA	CASSFRPSTGELFF	TGCGCCAGCAGCTTTCGGCCCAGCACCGGGGAGCTGTTTTTT
TRBV29-1	NA	TRBJ1-1	13	NA	CSSSQDWNTEAFF	TGCAGCTCCTCCCAGGACTGGAACACTGAAGCTTTCTTT
TRBV11-2	NA	TRBJ2-1	15	NA	CASSLKGGSYNEQFF	TGTGCCAGCAGCTTAAAGGGGGGTTCCTACAATGAGCAGTTCTTC
TRBV21-1	NA	TRBJ2-7	14	NA	CASPDLSLDYEQYF	TGTGCCAGCCCGGATCTTAGTTTGGATTACGAGCAGTACTTC
TRBV20-1	once	TRBJ2-1	13	NA	CSARETRFHEQFF	TGCAGTGCTAGAGAAACTAGATTTCATGAGCAGTTCTTC
TRBV4-1	NA	TRBJ2-7	15	NA	CASSQDPSKSYEQYF	TGCGCCAGCAGCCAAGATCCCTCCAAATCCTACGAGCAGTACTTC